The 18 T cell receptor beta chains in this list originate from one sample, sequenced in a study of blood T cell repertoires in COVID-19. Assay used: immunoSEQ multiplex PCR; TCRdb lists only in-frame clones, some missing. The sample shows over 150,000 clones, over 80% of them seen only once. Sequenced input: peripheral blood. The receptors come from a woman aged 80 or older with COVID-19, enrolled during active disease.

The CDR3 nucleotides read TGTGCCAGCAGTGAAGCGCCCGCCCCTGGAGGGGAGCCCCAGCATTTT. Translated, it gives CASSEAPAPGGEPQHF. The chain employs TRBV2 and TRBJ1-5; possible D gene TRBD1, 5 bases. Per the germline V gene, CDR1 is SNHLY and CDR2 is FYNNEI. The ends were cut back, 0 bases at V and 8 bases at J, with 17 bases in the middle. CDR3 length equals 16 residues.

V usage is TRBV9 and J usage is TRBJ2-3; 9 bases align to TRBD1. Germline-derived CDR1 and CDR2 are SGDLS and YYNGEE. V was clipped by 0 bases and J by 10 bases; unmatched bases: 3. The CDR3 loop spans 13 amino acids. The CDR3 nucleotides are TGTGCCAGCAGCGTAGCGGACAGGGGAGCGCAGTATTTT. Amino acids: CASSVADRGAQYF.

This chain links TRBV5-1 with TRBJ1-4, with D hard to call. The CDR3 is 13 residues long. Germline CDR1 reads SGHRS; CDR2 reads YFSETQ. Trimming shortened V by 4 bases and J by 2 bases, and 6 bases separated the two germline ends. The CDR3: CASSVRTNEKLFF. The CDR3 DNA reads as TGCGCCAGCAGCGTCAGGACTAATGAAAAACTGTTTTTT.

The chain joins TRBV5-1 to TRBJ2-1; 10 positions match TRBD2. Trimming took 1 base from V and 4 from J; bases not matched to a gene: 2. The CDR3 has 15 amino acids. Per the germline V gene, CDR1 is SGHRS and CDR2 is YFSETQ. This CDR3 reads CASSLTSGDYNEQFF. As DNA, the CDR3 is TGCGCCAGCAGCTTGACTAGCGGGGATTACAATGAGCAGTTCTTC.

This sequence joins TRBV12-5 and TRBJ2-2; D is unresolved. The ends were cut back, 6 bases at V and 8 bases at J, with 10 bases in the middle. The CDR3 has 12 residues. Germline values: CDR1 LGHNT, CDR2 FRNRAP. CDR3 amino acids: CASGLGQGELFF. CDR3 bases: TGTGCTAGTGGGCTTGGCCAGGGGGAGCTGTTTTTT.

This chain joins TRBV9 and TRBJ1-3, with 8 nucleotides matching TRBD1. The CDR3 runs 15 residues. V lost 3 bases, J lost 2 bases, and 4 bases stayed unmatched. Germline assignment: CDR1 SGDLS and CDR2 YYNGEE. CDR3 sequence: CASSATGDAGNTIYF. CDR3 DNA sequence: TGTGCCAGCAGCGCGACAGGGGATGCTGGAAACACCATATATTTT.

Here the CDR3 DNA reads TGTGCCAGCAGCTGGGGGGACGCCCGGGAGGCTAACTATGGCTACACCTTC. As protein: CASSWGDAREANYGYTF. The genes are TRBV5-6 and TRBJ1-2, with a possible D match to TRBD1 (5 bases). This CDR3 comprises 17 residues. Trimming pared 3 bases from V and 0 bases from J, leaving 18 bases between. CDR1 is SGHDT and CDR2 is YYEEEE in the germline V gene.

This clone was observed a handful of times. The chain joins TRBV5-5 to TRBJ1-5; the D is unclear. Trimming stripped 4 bases from V and 8 bases from J, with 16 bases between. The CDR3 length is 14 residues. Germline V lookup: CDR1 SGHKS, CDR2 YYEKEE (reference sequence). CDR3 region: CASSAGWSQEPQHF. CDR3 nucleotides: TGTGCCAGCAGCGCGGGCTGGTCGCAGGAGCCCCAGCATTTT.

This clone has just a few counts. The DNA for the CDR3 is TGTGCCAGCAGGAACGACAGGGTTAGTTCGAACTATGGCTACACCTTC. Amino acids: CASRNDRVSSNYGYTF. The chain employs TRBV27 and TRBJ1-2; 7 nucleotides align to TRBD1. This CDR3 has 16 residues. Germline CDR1 MNHEY, CDR2 SMNVEV (reference sequence). With 6 bases clipped from V and 2 bases from J, the junction kept 12 bases outside the gene matches.

This clone came up many times. The V gene is TRBV2, the J gene TRBJ2-1, with 9 bases matching TRBD2. The germline CDR1 and CDR2 sequences are SNHLY and FYNNEI. Trimming at V came to 4 bases and at J to 9 bases, leaving 10 bases not matched to a gene. CDR3 length: 15 residues. The chain's CDR3 is CASSASAGGAGEQFF. CDR3 nucleotide sequence: TGTGCCAGCAGTGCGTCAGCGGGGGGCGCGGGTGAGCAGTTCTTC.

The genes are TRBV19 and TRBJ2-7; maybe TRBD1 (6 bases). V dropped 3 bases and J dropped 3 bases, with 15 bases sitting between them. CDR3 length equals 15 residues. Germline-derived CDR1 and CDR2 are LNHDA and SQIVND (reference sequence). In DNA form, the CDR3 reads TGTGCCAGTAGTATTCGGGGAGAAGGGGGCTACGAGCAGTACTTC. Translation: CASSIRGEGGYEQYF.

The chain has TRBV27 and TRBJ2-7, with TRBD1 matching 8 bases. Losses at the gene ends were 7 bases for V and 3 bases for J; bases not matched to a gene: 5. The CDR3 has 13 amino acids. Germline V gene data show CDR1 as MNHEY and CDR2 as SMNVEV (reference sequence). The CDR3 spells CASKRTGSYEQYF. Here the CDR3 DNA reads TGTGCCAGCAAACGGACAGGGAGCTACGAGCAGTACTTC.

The gene calls are TRBV14 and TRBJ1-3; tentative D call: TRBD1 (5 bases). V was pared by 1 base and J by 2 bases, with 6 bases between. The CDR3 contains 14 residues. Germline CDR1 is SGHDN and CDR2 is FVKESK. The CDR3 DNA reads as TGTGCCAGCAGCCAAGCGGGGGCTGGAAACACCATATATTTT. Residues: CASSQAGAGNTIYF. Drawing the rest from reference TRBV14 and TRBJ1-3, the complete variable domain is EAGVTQFPSHSVIEKGQTVTLRCDPISGHDNLYWYRRVMGKEIKFLLHFVKESKQDESGMPNNRFLAERTGGTYSTLKVQPAELEDSGVYFCASSQAGAGNTIYFGEGSWLTVV.

The chain uses TRBV3-1 (or the pseudogene TRBV3-2) and TRBJ2-3; TRBD2 is a possible D gene (6 bases). This CDR3 spans 13 amino acids. Trimming removed 1 base from V and 9 bases from J, with 11 bases in between. Germline V gene lookup returns CDR1 LGHDT and CDR2 YNNKEL (reference sequence). The CDR3 sequence is CASSQGERGTQYF. CDR3 sequence (DNA): TGTGCCAGCAGCCAAGGGGAACGGGGGACGCAGTATTTT.

The chain is built from TRBV3-1 (or the pseudogene TRBV3-2) and TRBJ2-7; possible D gene TRBD1, 7 bases. Between the trimmed V and J ends, which lost 3 bases and 2 bases, there was a span of 14 bases. This CDR3 has 15 amino acids. Germline V CDR1 and CDR2: LGHDT, YNNKEL (reference sequence). CDR3 in amino acids: CASSQVQGGAYEQYF. The CDR3 bases are TGTGCCAGCAGCCAGGTGCAGGGGGGAGCCTACGAGCAGTACTTC.

The chain carries TRBV7-2 and TRBJ1-2, with a weak D call TRBD1 (6 bases). Germline V gene data show CDR1 as SGHTA and CDR2 as FQGNSA. Trimming removed 5 bases at V and 4 bases at J, with 17 bases between. The CDR3 loop spans 15 amino acids. The CDR3 is CASSTYQGHLYGYTF. The CDR3 region has the DNA TGTGCCAGCAGCACGTACCAGGGACACCTCTATGGCTACACCTTC.

The chain uses TRBV6-5 and TRBJ2-7; D remains unclear. V was trimmed by 5 bases and J by 1 base, leaving 12 bases between them. The CDR3 runs 14 residues. CDR1 and CDR2 from the germline V gene are MNHEY and SVGAGI. Written as DNA, the CDR3 is TGTGCCAGCAGTCCACAGCAGATTTCCTACGAGCAGTACTTC. This sequence encodes CASSPQQISYEQYF.

The rearrangement uses TRBV3-1 (or the pseudogene TRBV3-2) and TRBJ1-2; 7 positions match TRBD1. In germline, CDR1 is LGHDT, CDR2 YNNKEL (reference sequence). V shed 3 bases, J shed 1 base, and the junction held 8 bases outside the gene matches. This CDR3 has 16 amino acids. Here the CDR3 DNA reads TGTGCCAGCAGCCAGGGACAGACCCGGATTAACTATGGCTACACCTTC. This sequence encodes CASSQGQTRINYGYTF.